The T cell receptor (beta chain) under discussion was sequenced for a study of T cell responses to AZD1222 COVID-19 vaccine. TCRdb keeps only in-frame clones here, not all; method: immunoSEQ multiplex PCR. The sample contains about 120,000 clones, around 91% of which appear only once. Overall study results and limits: Reportedly, nearly half of unique spike TCRs recognized epitopes outside B.1.351/B.1.1.7 mutations. Just a handful of AZD1222 recipients tested seropositive at baseline. Females outnumbered males among donors, who were mostly white British; clonal diversity was possibly underestimated.

Germline V CDR1 and CDR2: KGHSH, LQKENI. The J segment lost 0 bases and the V segment lost 6 bases, leaving 8 bases of the junction unmatched. This CDR3 spans 17 amino acids. Remarks on this clone: Its target is not known.

The sequences come from peripheral blood, collected on day 0 of AZD1222 vaccination. The clonotype was recovered from an adult in good health. This chain connects TRBV18 to TRBJ2-3; 11 bases match TRBD2. As DNA, the CDR3 is TGTGCCAGCTCGCCCGGGACTAGCGGCCTTAGCACAGATACGCAGTATTTT. Translating it yields CASSPGTSGLSTDTQYF.